Following are 18 T cell receptor beta chains from one sample sequenced in a study of metastatic and nonmetastatic thyroid tumors. TCRdb re-called the PCR reads through MiXCR. The table includes around 46,000 clones, around 20% detected once. Prior to thyroid surgery, none of the patients had received any treatment. Material: blood. The origin of the receptors is a male donor with papillary thyroid cancer or a benign thyroid nodule (not recorded which). Some clones in this sample may be carry-over from other donors' samples.

The table lists this clone with many counts. The chain links TRBV9 to TRBJ2-1; D is possibly TRBD1 (6 bases). Germline V gene sequence: CDR1 SGDLS, CDR2 YYNGEE. The ends were cut back, 5 bases at V and 10 bases at J, with 19 bases in the middle. The CDR3 spans 14 residues. The chain's CDR3 is CASSRTVVAPEQFF. DNA for the CDR3: TGTGCCAGCAGTCGGACAGTAGTCGCCCCGGAGCAGTTCTTC.

This clone was counted at least ten times. This rearrangement joins TRBV18 to TRBJ2-7; maybe TRBD1 (5 bases). CDR1 and CDR2 from the germline V gene are KGHSH and LQKENI. Trimming pared 1 base from V and 7 bases from J, leaving 14 bases between. This CDR3 comprises 14 residues. In nucleotides, the CDR3 is TGTGCCAGCTCACCACTTAACAGGCCGGAGGAGCAGTACTTC. Protein: CASSPLNRPEEQYF.

J is TRBJ1-3 and V is TRBV3-1; no firm D call. This CDR3 comprises 13 residues. Germline V gene lookup returns CDR1 LGHDT and CDR2 YNNKEL (reference sequence). The ends were cut back, 6 bases at V and 2 bases at J, with 8 bases in the middle. DNA for the CDR3: TGTGCCAGCAGAACCTGGACTGGAAACACCATATATTTT. This codes for CASRTWTGNTIYF.

There are many counts of this clone. The J gene is TRBJ2-4, the V gene TRBV5-1; 7 positions match TRBD1. Germline assignment: CDR1 SGHRS and CDR2 YFSETQ. V lost 4 bases and J lost 7; bases outside the gene matches: 8. This CDR3 is 14 amino acids long. The chain's CDR3 is CASSRDSEGNIQYF. Here the CDR3 DNA reads TGCGCCAGCAGCAGGGACAGTGAGGGGAACATTCAGTACTTC.

This clone was counted between two and nine times. Other DNA sequences in this sample translate to the same CDR3. The rearrangement links TRBV6-1 to TRBJ2-1; either TRBD1 or TRBD2 may supply D (5 bases each). The CDR3 covers 15 residues. The germline V gene has CDR1 MNHNS and CDR2 SASEGT. The V end lost 9 bases, the J end lost 7 bases, and 22 bases lay between the germline ends. This chain's CDR3 is CASSPSGTGGNEQFF. The CDR3 nucleotides read TGTGCCAGTAGTCCCTCCGGGACGGGTGGAAATGAGCAGTTCTTC.

This clone was picked up many times. The genes are TRBV2 and TRBJ1-4, with D tentatively TRBD1 (6 bases). The V end lost 3 bases, the J end lost 7 bases, and 12 bases lay between the germline ends. CDR3 length: 14 amino acids. Germline lookup yields CDR1 SNHLY and CDR2 FYNNEI. The CDR3 DNA is TGTGCCAGCAGTGAGGGGGGCGCGGCTGAAAAACTGTTTTTT. Translated: CASSEGGAAEKLFF. The full variable domain, completed using reference TRBV2 and TRBJ1-4, is EPEVTQTPSHQVTQMGQEVILRCVPISNHLYFYWYRQILGQKVEFLVSFYNNEISEKSEIFDDQFSVERPDGSNFTLKIRSTKLEDSAMYFCASSEGGAAEKLFFGSGTQLSVL.

This clone was detected many times. CDR3 DNA sequence: TGTGCCAGCAGTTTAGGTCTAGCGGGGGCCTACGAGCAGTACTTC. Protein: CASSLGLAGAYEQYF. The rearrangement links TRBV12-3 or TRBV12-4 to TRBJ2-7; 10 bases match TRBD2. V lost 1 base to trimming and J lost 2 bases; unmatched junction nucleotides: 2. This CDR3 is built from 15 residues.

This clone was counted many times. This clone may be a read error of a much larger clone one base away. The sample has other DNA sequences that encode this CDR3 too. This sequence joins TRBV6-4 and TRBJ2-3; 16 bases are shared with TRBD2. Germline lookup yields CDR1 MRHNA and CDR2 SNTAGT. The CDR3 is 17 residues long. J gave up 4 bases and V 4 bases, and 5 bases lay outside the gene matches. CDR3 protein: CASSGSGTSGGADTQYF. CDR3 DNA: TGTGCCAGCAGTGGCTCCGGGACTAGCGGGGGGGCAGATACGCAGTATTTT.

By its share, this clone is medium-sized (0.01 to 0.1%). The V call is TRBV6-6, the J call TRBJ2-7, with a tentative D call TRBD1 (5 bases). The CDR3 runs 15 residues. The germline V and J ends were trimmed by 2 bases and 0 bases, with 11 bases remaining between them. The germline gives CDR1 MNHNY, CDR2 SVGAGI (reference sequence). The CDR3: CASSYKGSDSYEQYF. The CDR3, as DNA: TGTGCCAGCAGTTACAAGGGGTCCGACTCCTACGAGCAGTACTTC.

About this clone itself: At one end, the junction sequence differs from germline, possibly due to a read error. This rearrangement joins TRBV28 to TRBJ2-6, with D perhaps matching TRBD1 (6 bases). Germline lookup yields CDR1 MDHEN and CDR2 SYDVKM. The CDR3 has 17 amino acids. The CDR3 region has the DNA TGTGCCAGCAGCATAAGATCAGGGGTGACTGGGGCCAACGTCCTTACTTTC. Encoded protein: CASSIRSGVTGANVLTF.

This clone was detected many times. The chain links TRBV4-2 to TRBJ2-7; D might be TRBD2 (5 bases). CDR1 and CDR2 (germline): LGHNA, YNFKEQ. This CDR3 has 15 amino acids. V was shortened by 0 bases and J by 0 bases, with 9 bases between the two germline ends. The CDR3 loop reads CASSQEPGSSYEQYF. CDR3 DNA sequence: TGTGCCAGCAGCCAAGAACCGGGGAGCTCCTACGAGCAGTACTTC.

This clone was detected many times. V and J are TRBV5-1 and TRBJ2-1; 7 bases map to TRBD1. The CDR3 is made up of 14 amino acids. V gave up 0 bases and J gave up 8 bases; unmatched junction bases: 5. Germline CDR1 SGHRS, CDR2 YFSETQ. The CDR3 DNA reads as TGCGCCAGCAGCTTGGAGGGGCAGGGGGATGAGCAGTTCTTC. Encoded protein: CASSLEGQGDEQFF. The full variable domain, completed using reference TRBV5-1 and TRBJ2-1, is KAGVTQTPRYLIKTRGQQVTLSCSPISGHRSVSWYQQTPGQGLQFLFEYFSETQRNKGNFPGRFSGRQFSNSRSEMNVSTLELGDSALYLCASSLEGQGDEQFFGPGTRLTVL.

This clone appeared many times. This chain joins TRBV4-1 and TRBJ1-2, with a tentative D call TRBD1 (5 bases). The CDR3 length is 15 residues. Per germline, CDR1 MGHRA and CDR2 YSYEKL. Trimming pared 4 bases from V and 1 base from J, leaving 13 bases between. The CDR3: CASSPRAGLNYGYTF. The CDR3 bases are TGCGCCAGCAGCCCCAGGGCAGGCCTTAACTATGGCTACACCTTC.

This clone was counted a few times. The genes are TRBV18 and TRBJ1-6; D possibly corresponds to TRBD1 (5 bases). Germline V gene sequence: CDR1 KGHSH, CDR2 LQKENI. CDR3 length: 16 amino acids. V dropped 2 bases and J dropped 7 bases, with 15 bases sitting between them. CDR3 in DNA: TGTGCCAGCTCACCAGTTGGAGGGGCGAGGAATTCACCCCTCCACTTT. Its protein is CASSPVGGARNSPLHF.

In nucleotides, the CDR3 is TGTGCCTGGGCCGACAGAAGCAATCAGCCCCAGCATTTT. Translation gives CAWADRSNQPQHF. The genes are TRBV30 and TRBJ1-5; D might be TRBD1 (5 bases). Germline CDR1 GTSNPN, CDR2 SVGIG (reference sequence). V lost 5 bases and J 1 base, leaving 9 bases between the germline ends. The CDR3 sequence is 13 residues long.

In its sample, this clone was seen many times. This may come from a read error, since a much larger clone is one base off. The genes are TRBV7-7 and TRBJ2-1; 7 nucleotides match TRBD1. CDR3 length equals 15 residues. Germline values: CDR1 SSHAT, CDR2 FNYEAQ (reference sequence). The CDR3 region has the DNA TGTGCTAGCAGCTTAGTAGGGGGCTTCTACAATGAGCAGTTCTTC. This codes for CASSLVGGFYNEQFF.

By sample fraction, this clone is medium-sized (0.01 to 0.1%). The V call is TRBV5-1, the J call TRBJ2-1; perhaps TRBD1 as D (6 bases). V lost 1 base to trimming and J lost 3 bases, with 11 bases between them. The CDR3 sequence is 15 residues long. Germline assignment: CDR1 SGHRS and CDR2 YFSETQ. The chain's CDR3 is CASSLQGGDYNEQFF. The CDR3 region has the DNA TGCGCCAGCAGCTTGCAAGGGGGAGACTACAATGAGCAGTTCTTC.

This clone was seen more than once but under ten times. This chain connects TRBV20-1 to TRBJ1-6; tentative D call: TRBD1 (5 bases). The V end was cut by 1 base, the J end by 2 bases, with 9 bases between. CDR3 length: 15 residues. Germline V lookup: CDR1 DFQATT, CDR2 SNEGSKA (reference sequence). The CDR3 is CSARGGWAYNSPLHF. The DNA for the CDR3 is TGCAGTGCTAGAGGGGGGTGGGCCTATAATTCACCCCTCCACTTT.